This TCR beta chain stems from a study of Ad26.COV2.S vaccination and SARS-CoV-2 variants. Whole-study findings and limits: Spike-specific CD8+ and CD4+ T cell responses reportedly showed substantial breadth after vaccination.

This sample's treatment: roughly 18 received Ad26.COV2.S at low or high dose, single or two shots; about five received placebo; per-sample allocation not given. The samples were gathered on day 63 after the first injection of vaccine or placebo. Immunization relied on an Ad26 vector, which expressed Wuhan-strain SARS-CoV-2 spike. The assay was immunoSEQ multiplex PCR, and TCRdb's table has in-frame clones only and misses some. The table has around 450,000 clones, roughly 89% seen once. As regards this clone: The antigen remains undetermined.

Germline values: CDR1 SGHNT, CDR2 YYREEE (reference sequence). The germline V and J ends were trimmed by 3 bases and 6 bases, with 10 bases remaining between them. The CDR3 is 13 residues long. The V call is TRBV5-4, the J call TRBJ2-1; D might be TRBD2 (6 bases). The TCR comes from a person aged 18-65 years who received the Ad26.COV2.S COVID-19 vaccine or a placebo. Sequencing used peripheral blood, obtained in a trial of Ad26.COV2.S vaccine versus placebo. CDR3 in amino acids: CASSYRESNEQFF. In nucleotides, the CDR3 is TGTGCCAGCAGCTACCGGGAGAGCAATGAGCAGTTCTTC.